This T cell receptor (beta chain) was retrieved from a study of cytomegalovirus exposure and HLA in healthy donors. This clone appeared a single time. Its antigen is not identified. The PCR had 60 Vbeta and 13 Jbeta primers. Sequencing used immunoSEQ multiplex PCR; TCRdb keeps in-frame clones, though not all of them. Of about 110,000 clones detected, around 70% appear once; the ten largest clones hold about 0.8%. The study's findings and limits: Of the V segments, some could not be distinguished, including TRBV6-2 and TRBV6-3, and were excluded.

Germline CDR1 and CDR2: MGHRA and YSYEKL. The CDR3 is 14 residues long. V lost 3 bases to trimming and J lost 6 bases; unmatched junction nucleotides: 4. The clonotype comes from a boy younger than 18 in good health and CMV-seronegative. Material for sequencing was PBMCs. The gene calls are TRBV4-1 and TRBJ2-1; 8 nucleotides align to TRBD2. The CDR3 here is CASSHFGRVNEQFF. For the CDR3, the DNA is TGCGCCAGCAGCCATTTCGGGAGGGTCAATGAGCAGTTCTTC.